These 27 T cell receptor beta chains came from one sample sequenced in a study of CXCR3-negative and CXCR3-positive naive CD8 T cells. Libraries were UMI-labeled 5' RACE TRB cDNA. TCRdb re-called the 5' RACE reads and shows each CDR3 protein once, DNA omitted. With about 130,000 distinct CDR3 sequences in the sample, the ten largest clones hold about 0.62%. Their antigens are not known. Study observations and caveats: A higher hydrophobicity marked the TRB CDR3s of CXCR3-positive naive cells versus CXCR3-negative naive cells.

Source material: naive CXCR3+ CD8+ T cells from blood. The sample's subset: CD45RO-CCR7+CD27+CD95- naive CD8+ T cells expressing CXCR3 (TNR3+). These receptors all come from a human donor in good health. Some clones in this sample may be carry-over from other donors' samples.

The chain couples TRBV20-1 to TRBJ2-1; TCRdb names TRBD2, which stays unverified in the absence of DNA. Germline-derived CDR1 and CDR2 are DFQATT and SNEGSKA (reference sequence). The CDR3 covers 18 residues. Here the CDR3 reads CSAFSSSGGPAAHNEQFF.

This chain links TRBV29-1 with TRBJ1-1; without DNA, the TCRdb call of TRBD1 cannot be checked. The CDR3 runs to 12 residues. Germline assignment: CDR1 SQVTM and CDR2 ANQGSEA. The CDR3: CSAPGQNTEAFF.

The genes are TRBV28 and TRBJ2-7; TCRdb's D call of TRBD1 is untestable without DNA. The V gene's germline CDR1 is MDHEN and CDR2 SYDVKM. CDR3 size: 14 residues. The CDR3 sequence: CASRPEGAGYEQYF.

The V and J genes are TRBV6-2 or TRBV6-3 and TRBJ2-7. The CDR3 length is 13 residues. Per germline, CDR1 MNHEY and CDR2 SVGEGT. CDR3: CASISLAPYEQYF.

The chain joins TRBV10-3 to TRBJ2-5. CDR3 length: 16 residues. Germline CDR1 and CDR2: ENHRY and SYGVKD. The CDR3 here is CAISDRGRRQQETQYF.

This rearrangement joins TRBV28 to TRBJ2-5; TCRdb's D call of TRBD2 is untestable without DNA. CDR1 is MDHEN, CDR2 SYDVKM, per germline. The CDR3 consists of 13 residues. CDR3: CASREREAETQYF.

CDR3 sequence: CASSLRMNTEAFF. The chain couples TRBV7-7 to TRBJ1-1. Per the germline V gene, CDR1 is SSHAT and CDR2 is FNYEAQ (reference sequence). The CDR3 totals 13 residues.

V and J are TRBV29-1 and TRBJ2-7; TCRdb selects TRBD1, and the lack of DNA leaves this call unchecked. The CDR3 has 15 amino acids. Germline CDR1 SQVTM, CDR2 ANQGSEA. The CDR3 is CSVEEGPGPYGEQYF.

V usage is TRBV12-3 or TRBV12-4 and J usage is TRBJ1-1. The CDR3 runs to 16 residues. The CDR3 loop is CASSDGGISPGTEAFF.

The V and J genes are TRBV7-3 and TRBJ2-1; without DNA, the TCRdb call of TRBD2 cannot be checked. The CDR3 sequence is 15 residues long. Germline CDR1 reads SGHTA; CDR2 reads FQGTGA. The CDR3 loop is CASSLVSGGANEQFF.

CDR3 region: CASSSLGGDEQFF. This chain uses TRBV7-2 with TRBJ2-1; TCRdb's assignment of TRBD2 cannot be checked, as there is no DNA. The CDR3 totals 13 residues. The germline V gene has CDR1 SGHTA and CDR2 FQGNSA.

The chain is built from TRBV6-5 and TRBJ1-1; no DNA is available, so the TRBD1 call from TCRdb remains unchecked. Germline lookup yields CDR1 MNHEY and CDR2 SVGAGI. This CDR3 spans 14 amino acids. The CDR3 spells CASSRQGVDTEAFF.

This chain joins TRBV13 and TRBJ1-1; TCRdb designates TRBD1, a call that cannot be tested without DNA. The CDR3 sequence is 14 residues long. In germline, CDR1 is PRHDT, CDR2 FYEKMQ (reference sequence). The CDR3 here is CASSLGSGDGEAFF.

The CDR3 spells CASSQEGPGGNSNQPQHF. The gene calls are TRBV4-1 and TRBJ1-5; the TCRdb call, TRBD1, lacks DNA for checking. Germline lookup yields CDR1 MGHRA and CDR2 YSYEKL. CDR3 length: 18 residues.

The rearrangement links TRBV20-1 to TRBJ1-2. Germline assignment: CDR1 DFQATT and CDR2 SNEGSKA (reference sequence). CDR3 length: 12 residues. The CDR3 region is CSAEAAYYGYTF.

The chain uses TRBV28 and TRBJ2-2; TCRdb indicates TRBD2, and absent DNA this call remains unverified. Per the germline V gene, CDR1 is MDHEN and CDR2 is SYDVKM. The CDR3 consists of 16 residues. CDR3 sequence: CASSFEGESGTGELFF.

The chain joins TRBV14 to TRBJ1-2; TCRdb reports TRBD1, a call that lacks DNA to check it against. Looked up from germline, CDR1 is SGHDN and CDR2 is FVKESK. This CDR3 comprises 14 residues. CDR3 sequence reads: CASSLPGQNYGYTF.

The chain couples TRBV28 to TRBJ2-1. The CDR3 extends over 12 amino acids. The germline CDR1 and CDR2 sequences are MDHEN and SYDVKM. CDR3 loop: CASSPHSQEQFF.

The CDR3 sequence: CASSKLAEGYNEQFF. The genes are TRBV28 and TRBJ2-1; TCRdb's D gene call, TRBD2, goes unchecked for lack of DNA. The CDR3 has 15 residues. Germline CDR1 reads MDHEN; CDR2 reads SYDVKM.

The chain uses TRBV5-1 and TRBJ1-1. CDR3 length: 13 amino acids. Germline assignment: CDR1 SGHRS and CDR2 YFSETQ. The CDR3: CASSGDMNTEAFF.

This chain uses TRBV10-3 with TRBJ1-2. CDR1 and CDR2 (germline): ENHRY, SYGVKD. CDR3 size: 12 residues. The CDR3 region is CAISEGSYGYTF.

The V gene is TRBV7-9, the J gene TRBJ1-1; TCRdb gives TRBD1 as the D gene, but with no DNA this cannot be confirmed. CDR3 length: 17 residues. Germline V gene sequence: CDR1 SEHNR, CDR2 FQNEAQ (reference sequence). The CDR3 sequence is CASSFEVTGAVNTEAFF. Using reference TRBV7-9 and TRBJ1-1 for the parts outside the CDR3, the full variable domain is DTGVSQNPRHKITKRGQNVTFRCDPISEHNRLYWYRQTLGQGPEFLTYFQNEAQLEKSRLLSDRFSAERPKGSFSTLEIQRTEQGDSAMYLCASSFEVTGAVNTEAFFGQGTRLTVV.

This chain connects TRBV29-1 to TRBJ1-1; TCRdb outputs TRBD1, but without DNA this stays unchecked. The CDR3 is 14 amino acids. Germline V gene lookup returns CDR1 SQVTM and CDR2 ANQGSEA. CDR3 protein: CSVIGGLKNTEAFF.

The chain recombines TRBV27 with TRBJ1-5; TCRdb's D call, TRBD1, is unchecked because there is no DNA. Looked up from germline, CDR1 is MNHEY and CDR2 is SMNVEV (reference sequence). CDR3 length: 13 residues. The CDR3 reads CASSGQDNQPQHF.

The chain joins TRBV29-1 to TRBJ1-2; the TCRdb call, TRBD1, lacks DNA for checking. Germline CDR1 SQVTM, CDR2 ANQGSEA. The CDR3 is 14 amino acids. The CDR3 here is CSVDPQGAVDGYTF.

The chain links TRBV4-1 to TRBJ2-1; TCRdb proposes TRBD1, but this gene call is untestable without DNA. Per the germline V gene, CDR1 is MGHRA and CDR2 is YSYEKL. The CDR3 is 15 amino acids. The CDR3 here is CASSQERALANEQFF.

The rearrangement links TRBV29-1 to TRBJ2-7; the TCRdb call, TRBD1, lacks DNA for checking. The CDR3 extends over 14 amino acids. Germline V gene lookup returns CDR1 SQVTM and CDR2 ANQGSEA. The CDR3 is CSVEDIGTGGEQYF.